A single sample gave rise to the 18 T cell receptor beta chains below, sequenced in a study of T cells after yellow fever vaccination. One entry per CDR3 protein results from TCRdb running MiXCR on the 5' RACE reads. The sample gives some 300,000 distinct CDR3 sequences, under 9% of which show up once; around 3.1% is in the top ten. The starting material was CD4+ T cells sorted from PBMCs, obtained 5 days after the yellow fever booster vaccination. These TCRs come from a man younger than 35 who received the YFV17D yellow fever vaccine.

This rearrangement joins TRBV18 to TRBJ2-3, with 10 bases matching TRBD1. The CDR3 spans 18 residues. V gave up 3 bases and J gave up 3 bases; unmatched junction bases: 12. From germline, CDR1 is KGHSH and CDR2 LQKENI. The CDR3 DNA sequence: TGTGCCAGCTCACCGAGAAGAGACAGGGGGCGCGGAACAGATACGCAGTATTTT. Protein product: CASSPRRDRGRGTDTQYF.

The sample holds a few counts of this clonotype. The rearrangement uses TRBV5-1 and TRBJ2-1; TRBD2 matches at 9 bases. The J segment lost 6 bases and the V segment lost 0 bases, leaving 4 bases of the junction unmatched. The CDR3 totals 15 residues. From germline, CDR1 is SGHRS and CDR2 YFSETQ. The CDR3 DNA reads TGCGCCAGCAGCTTGGAAGTGCGGGGGGGCAATGAGCAGTTCTTC. Translated, it gives CASSLEVRGGNEQFF.

This rearrangement joins TRBV6-2 or TRBV6-3 to TRBJ2-7; 7 positions match TRBD1. The CDR3 spans 16 residues. The junction had 9 bases not matched to a gene; V was cut back by 2 bases and J by 2 bases. Looked up from germline, CDR1 is MNHEY and CDR2 is SVGEGT. The CDR3 nucleotides read TGTGCCAGCAGTTACCCTTTGACAGGGAGCACCTACGAGCAGTACTTC. The encoded protein is CASSYPLTGSTYEQYF.

This clonotype was observed at least ten times. The gene calls are TRBV7-8 and TRBJ1-1; D is undetermined. This CDR3 comprises 15 residues. Germline V gene lookup returns CDR1 SGHVS and CDR2 FQNEAQ. The germline V and J ends were trimmed by 5 bases and 11 bases, with 24 bases remaining between them. As DNA, the CDR3 is TGTGCCAGCAGCCCCCAACCTGGGGAAAGAACTTTGGCTTTCTTT. This gives the protein CASSPQPGERTLAFF.

The V call is TRBV12-3 or TRBV12-4, the J call TRBJ1-1, with TRBD1 as a possible D gene (5 bases). The V and J ends lost 5 bases and 0 bases respectively, with 19 bases between them. The CDR3 is made up of 17 amino acids. The CDR3 DNA follows: TGTGCCAGCAGTGCAGGCAGGGAGTTGGGCATGAACACTGAAGCTTTCTTT. This translates into CASSAGRELGMNTEAFF.

This clonotype was seen only a few times. The rearrangement links TRBV20-1 to TRBJ1-1; TRBD1 agrees at 9 bases. There are 13 residues in the CDR3. J gave up 6 bases and V 5 bases, and 7 bases lay outside the gene matches. Germline CDR1 and CDR2: DFQATT and SNEGSKA (reference sequence). CDR3 sequence: CSAGKDRGSEAFF. CDR3 nucleotides: TGCAGTGCTGGAAAGGACAGGGGCTCTGAAGCTTTCTTT.

This clonotype showed up just a few times. V usage is TRBV12-3 or TRBV12-4 and J usage is TRBJ2-2; no clear D. This CDR3 is built from 15 residues. Trimming stripped 2 bases from V and 4 bases from J, with 11 bases between. This CDR3 is CASSLREGVTGELFF. DNA for the CDR3: TGTGCCAGCAGTTTAAGAGAAGGAGTCACCGGGGAGCTGTTTTTT.

This clonotype has a handful of counts. The CDR3 reads CASSSTLLAGGLNEQFF. The CDR3 bases are TGTGCCAGCAGCTCAACTTTACTAGCGGGGGGTCTGAATGAGCAGTTCTTC. The chain joins TRBV7-6 to TRBJ2-1; 12 bases match TRBD2. Per germline, CDR1 SGHVS and CDR2 FNYEAQ. V gave up 4 bases and J gave up 7 bases; unmatched junction bases: 11. The CDR3 is 17 residues long.

This clonotype has just a few counts. This chain uses TRBV19 with TRBJ2-5, with D perhaps TRBD1 (6 bases). The germline V and J ends were trimmed by 7 bases and 0 bases, with 9 bases remaining between them. Germline V gene lookup returns CDR1 LNHDA and CDR2 SQIVND (reference sequence). The CDR3 consists of 13 residues. CDR3 protein: CASIGQNQETQYF. The CDR3, as DNA: TGTGCCAGTATAGGACAGAACCAAGAGACCCAGTACTTC.

The rearrangement links TRBV20-1 to TRBJ1-1; D is undetermined. The germline CDR1 and CDR2 sequences are DFQATT and SNEGSKA (reference sequence). Trimming stripped 3 bases from V and 6 bases from J, with 23 bases between. There are 16 residues in the CDR3. Here the CDR3 reads CSARESLSNPWAEAFF. The DNA for the CDR3 is TGCAGTGCTAGGGAATCCTTGTCAAACCCGTGGGCTGAAGCTTTCTTT.

This clonotype was seen ten or more times. The J gene is TRBJ1-1, the V gene TRBV5-1, with D perhaps matching TRBD1 (5 bases). The V end lost 4 bases, the J end lost 2 bases, and 12 bases lay between the germline ends. Germline V gene lookup returns CDR1 SGHRS and CDR2 YFSETQ. The CDR3 covers 14 residues. DNA for the CDR3: TGCGCCAGCAGCGGGGGACTATCAAACACTGAAGCTTTCTTT. Translating it yields CASSGGLSNTEAFF.

V is TRBV12-3 or TRBV12-4 and J is TRBJ2-1; TRBD2 is a possible D gene (7 bases). This CDR3 region has 12 residues. The germline V and J ends were trimmed by 5 bases and 15 bases, with 17 bases remaining between them. CDR3 nucleotide sequence: TGTGCCAGCAGTCTGGGGGGGGGGCAATGGTTCTTC. Its protein is CASSLGGGQWFF.

The chain is built from TRBV18 and TRBJ2-3, with D uncertain. The CDR3 sequence is 15 residues long. V lost 5 bases and J 0 bases, leaving 12 bases between the germline ends. CDR1 and CDR2 from the germline V gene are KGHSH and LQKENI. The CDR3 reads CASSEVTRSTDTQYF. CDR3 sequence (DNA): TGTGCCAGCTCAGAGGTCACACGTAGCACAGATACGCAGTATTTT.

This chain links TRBV9 with TRBJ1-1; 7 bases are shared with TRBD1. The CDR3 covers 15 residues. The ends lost 4 bases at V and 3 bases at J; junction bases unmatched: 9. Germline V gives CDR1 SGDLS, CDR2 YYNGEE. The CDR3 reads CASSPRGYEDTEAFF. CDR3 sequence (DNA): TGTGCCAGCAGCCCCAGGGGGTATGAGGACACTGAAGCTTTCTTT.

The chain uses TRBV15 and TRBJ2-3; 9 nucleotides align to TRBD2. J was trimmed by 5 bases and V by 0 bases; bases with no gene match: 9. The CDR3 is 17 residues long. The germline CDR1 and CDR2 sequences are LNHNV and YYDKDF (reference sequence). CDR3 DNA sequence: TGTGCCACCAGCAGAGATCGCCAGCGGGGGGACCAAGATACGCAGTATTTT. It specifies CATSRDRQRGDQDTQYF.

The chain couples TRBV7-2 to TRBJ1-2, with TRBD1 matching 7 bases. CDR1 SGHTA and CDR2 FQGNSA come from the germline V gene. CDR3 size: 14 residues. Trimming cost V 1 base and J 4 bases; bases outside gene matches: 3. The CDR3 spells CASSLEGAAYGYTF. Written as DNA, the CDR3 is TGTGCCAGCAGCTTAGAGGGGGCAGCCTATGGCTACACCTTC.

This clonotype was detected a few times. The V and J genes are TRBV20-1 and TRBJ2-3; D may be TRBD1 (5 bases). The V gene lost 6 bases and the J gene lost 4 bases, with 14 bases spanning the gap. Germline lookup yields CDR1 DFQATT and CDR2 SNEGSKA (reference sequence). The CDR3 covers 13 residues. The DNA of the CDR3 is TGCAGTGCCACCAGGGTTTCAGCAGATACGCAGTATTTT. Translating it yields CSATRVSADTQYF.

This clonotype was observed a few times. The gene calls are TRBV6-5 and TRBJ2-7; 8 bases agree with TRBD1. Per the germline V gene, CDR1 is MNHEY and CDR2 is SVGAGI. This CDR3 is 16 amino acids long. V gave up 0 bases and J gave up 0 bases; unmatched junction bases: 4. CDR3 residues: CASSYSGTGTSYEQYF. CDR3 nucleotide sequence: TGTGCCAGCAGTTACTCCGGGACAGGAACCTCCTACGAGCAGTACTTC.